The entry below gives a single T cell receptor beta chain sequence along with its context. Trimming cost V 4 bases and J 3 bases, with 11 bases left between them. Germline V lookup: CDR1 SGHRS, CDR2 YFSETQ. The CDR3 spans 13 residues. TCRdb re-called the 5' RACE reads with MiXCR, one entry per CDR3 protein. This sample has 45,000 to 55,000 distinct CDR3 sequences, with approximately 24% found just once. Input material: tumor-infiltrating naive CD4+ T cells sorted from the breast tumor. As to subset: naive CD4+ T cells, CD4+CD45RA+CD25-. The clonotype comes from a female donor with breast cancer. The chain carries TRBV5-1 and TRBJ2-7, with D perhaps TRBD1 or TRBD2 (5 bases each). The CDR3 DNA is TGCGCCAGCAGCCCGGGACCCCGCTACGAGCAGTACTTC. It encodes CASSPGPRYEQYF.